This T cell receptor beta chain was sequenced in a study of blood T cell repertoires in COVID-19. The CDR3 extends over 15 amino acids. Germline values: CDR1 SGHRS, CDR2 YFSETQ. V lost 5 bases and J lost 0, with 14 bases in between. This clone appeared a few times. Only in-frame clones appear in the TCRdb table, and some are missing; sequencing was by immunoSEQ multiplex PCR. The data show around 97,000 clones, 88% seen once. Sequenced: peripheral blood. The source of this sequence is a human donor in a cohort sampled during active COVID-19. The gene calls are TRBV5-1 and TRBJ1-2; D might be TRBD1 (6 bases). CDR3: CASRSGPGANYGYTF. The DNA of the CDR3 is TGCGCCAGCAGGTCGGGGCCAGGGGCTAACTATGGCTACACCTTC.